Listed here are 9 T cell receptor beta chains from one sample, sequenced in a study of breast tumors, draining lymph nodes, adjacent tissues. MiXCR, run by TCRdb on the multiplex PCR reads, gives a single entry per CDR3 protein. The table records roughly 23,000 distinct CDR3 sequences, around two thirds of them present only once. Input material: tumor-adjacent breast tissue. The receptor source for this set is a female donor with breast cancer. Some clones in this sample may be carry-over from other donors' samples.

This clonotype was counted a few times. A much larger clone differs from this one at a single base, so this may be a read error. V usage is TRBV27 and J usage is TRBJ2-5; TRBD2 is a possible D gene (5 bases). Germline CDR1 MNHEY, CDR2 SMNVEV (reference sequence). The CDR3 contains 15 residues. V lost 5 bases and J lost 2, with 15 bases in between. The chain's CDR3 is CASSPFQEAQETQYF. As DNA, the CDR3 is TGTGCCAGCAGTCCGTTTCAGGAGGCACAAGAGACCCAGTACTTC.

This clonotype was counted only a few times. In DNA form, the CDR3 reads TGTGCCAGCAGCTCCACAGGGTATGGAAACACCATATATTTT. This sequence encodes CASSSTGYGNTIYF. The J gene is TRBJ1-3, the V gene TRBV7-9; a weak D match, TRBD1 (6 bases). Germline CDR1 reads SEHNR; CDR2 reads FQNEAQ (reference sequence). Trimming pared 4 bases from V and 3 bases from J, leaving 10 bases between. CDR3 length: 14 amino acids.

This clonotype was counted ten times or more. The V gene is TRBV7-8, the J gene TRBJ2-2; 8 nucleotides match TRBD1. CDR3 size: 16 residues. Germline V gene data show CDR1 as SGHVS and CDR2 as FQNEAQ. With V trimmed by 5 bases and J by 2 bases, 7 bases remained unmatched. The CDR3 here is CASSLRGTGNTGELFF. DNA for the CDR3: TGTGCCAGCAGCCTAAGAGGGACAGGAAACACCGGGGAGCTGTTTTTT.

The genes are TRBV7-9 and TRBJ2-7, with 8 bases that match TRBD1. The CDR3 spans 13 residues. Trimming took 9 bases from V and 3 from J; bases not matched to a gene: 7. Germline lookup yields CDR1 SEHNR and CDR2 FQNEAQ (reference sequence). In DNA form, the CDR3 reads TGTGCCAGTACCACAACAGGGGGCTACGAGCAGTACTTC. Translated, it gives CASTTTGGYEQYF.

This clonotype was counted between two and nine times. This chain links TRBV7-3 with TRBJ2-3, with 11 nucleotides matching TRBD2. This CDR3 is 14 amino acids long. Germline lookup yields CDR1 SGHTA and CDR2 FQGTGA. Trimming at V came to 5 bases and at J to 5 bases, leaving 3 bases not matched to a gene. CDR3 nucleotide sequence: TGTGCCAGCAGCCCTAGCGGGGGGAAAGATACGCAGTATTTT. It yields the protein CASSPSGGKDTQYF.

This chain uses TRBV4-2 with TRBJ2-3; TRBD2 aligns across 11 bases. There are 17 residues in the CDR3. After removal of 4 bases from V and 2 bases from J, the junction contained 8 bases not matched to a gene. Germline V gene sequence: CDR1 LGHNA, CDR2 YNFKEQ. The CDR3 DNA sequence: TGTGCCAGCAGCCCACTAGCGGGAGTGGACCCCACAGATACGCAGTATTTT. This translates into CASSPLAGVDPTDTQYF.

The chain employs TRBV7-2 and TRBJ2-5, with 15 positions matching TRBD2. The CDR3 runs 16 residues. Germline V gene lookup returns CDR1 SGHTA and CDR2 FQGNSA. With V trimmed by 6 bases and J by 5 bases, 7 bases remained unmatched. Here the CDR3 reads CASSSRTSGGGETQYF. The DNA of the CDR3 is TGTGCCAGCAGTTCTCGGACTAGCGGGGGGGGTGAGACCCAGTACTTC.

This rearrangement joins TRBV2 to TRBJ1-2, with D tentatively TRBD1 (5 bases). Trimming pared 3 bases from V and 0 bases from J, leaving 8 bases between. The CDR3 has 14 residues. Germline V gene sequence: CDR1 SNHLY, CDR2 FYNNEI. CDR3 coding DNA: TGTGCCAGCAGTGACTGGGGGGCTAACTATGGCTACACCTTC. Translating gives CASSDWGANYGYTF.

The table lists this clonotype with many counts. This may arise from a read error, as a much more abundant clone is one base away. The chain employs TRBV6-6 and TRBJ1-2; TRBD1 matches 8 bases. The CDR3 has 13 residues. V shed 5 bases, J shed 7 bases, and the junction held 6 bases outside the gene matches. The germline V gene encodes CDR1 MNHNY and CDR2 SVGAGI (reference sequence). CDR3 sequence reads: CASSHWTGSGYTF. As DNA, the CDR3 is TGTGCCAGCAGTCACTGGACAGGGAGTGGCTACACCTTC.